The present entry profiles one T cell receptor (beta chain) with its context. Antigen: not known. The data are from a study of OX40 agonist ivuxolimab in advanced cancers. Across the whole study: Patients received the agonistic anti-OX40 (CD134) antibody ivuxolimab. The diagnoses of dose-escalation patients were hepatocellular carcinoma, melanoma, renal cell or head and neck cancer. Study-wide findings and caveats: In the 0.1 to 3.0 mg/kg range, CD4+ and CD8+ blood T cells had expanded clonally by week 6.

Autoimmune disease history or systemic immunosuppression disqualified patients. Trimming cost V 1 base and J 9 bases, with 10 bases left between them. Germline CDR1 and CDR2: LNHNV and YYDKDF (reference sequence). The CDR3 is 13 amino acids. Assay used: immunoSEQ multiplex PCR; TCRdb lists only in-frame clones, some missing. The table records tens of thousands of clones, around 90% of them present only once. The clonotype comes from an adult with an advanced solid tumor such as melanoma, head and neck, liver or kidney cancer. The genes are TRBV15 and TRBJ2-1; a possible D gene is TRBD2 (6 bases). Sequenced here: CD4+ or CD8+ T cells sorted from blood, sampled in a trial of the OX40 agonist ivuxolimab. The CDR3 loop reads CATSRGGDGEQFF. The CDR3 DNA reads TGTGCCACCAGCAGAGGGGGGGACGGTGAGCAGTTCTTC.